The entry below gives a single T cell receptor beta chain sequence along with its context. Its antigen is currently unknown. The data stem from a study of blood T cells in healthy people across ages. Overall study results and limits: PBMCs that were unsorted prevented a conclusive naive versus antigen-experienced comparison. The fall in TCR beta diversity per million T cells was roughly linear with age.

The V and J ends lost 5 bases and 2 bases respectively, with 18 bases between them. The germline gives CDR1 MNHEY, CDR2 SMNVEV (reference sequence). This CDR3 contains 16 residues. Through a sample-barcoded 5' primer and a J-beta primer mix, a second PCR was run for roughly 7 to 12 cycles. Any given sample supplied a minimum of 2.5 million CDR3-containing paired-end reads. Each CDR3 protein is one row after TCRdb ran MiXCR on the 5' RACE reads. The sample lists 1 million or so distinct CDR3 sequences; under 45% were seen once. The sequencing input was blood. This TCR was sampled from an older woman in good health. The chain has TRBV27 and TRBJ2-5; tentatively, D is TRBD2 (5 bases). CDR3 coding DNA: TGTGCCAGCAGTCCTCGAGGGTCGTTCAGTCAAGAGACCCAGTACTTC. Residues: CASSPRGSFSQETQYF.